The rows below give T cell receptor beta chains drawn from one sample of a study of blood T cell repertoires in COVID-19. Clones were sequenced by immunoSEQ multiplex PCR, and TCRdb holds only the in-frame ones, with some missing. The table shows 95,000 to 100,000 clones, with 84% occurring only once. Sequencing was performed on peripheral blood. Receptor source: a woman aged 60-75 years with acute or convalescent COVID-19. CDR3s include the opening cysteine and the closing phenylalanine or tryptophan. D genes are given only for firm matches. Size tells how often a clone was seen (once, few, many) or the class of an expanded clone, and some rows leave it out.

V	J	D	size	CDR3	DNA
TRBV9	TRBJ1-1	TRBD1	-	CASSSYRTGGITEAFF	TGTGCCAGCAGCTCCTACCGGACAGGGGGCATCACTGAAGCTTTCTTT
TRBV28	TRBJ1-5	TRBD1	-	CASTLRGLYQPQHF	TGTGCCAGCACCCTCAGGGGGCTGTATCAGCCCCAGCATTTT
TRBV5-4	TRBJ2-1	-	-	CASNPVGEREQFF	TGTGCCAGCAACCCGGTTGGGGAGCGTGAGCAGTTCTTC
TRBV21-1	TRBJ2-2	-	-	CASNTGTSGGANTGELFF	TGTGCCAGCAACACCGGGACTAGCGGGGGGGCAAACACCGGGGAGCTGTTTTTT
TRBV4-1	TRBJ1-3	-	-	CASSQEATSGNTIYF	TGCGCCAGCAGCCAAGAGGCCACCTCTGGAAACACCATATATTTT
TRBV30	TRBJ1-6	-	once	CAWNPSDPYNSPLHF	TGTGCCTGGAATCCCTCAGATCCTTATAATTCACCCCTCCACTTT
TRBV6-6	TRBJ1-1	-	-	CASSPTGENTEAFF	TGTGCCAGCAGCCCCACGGGGGAGAACACTGAAGCTTTCTTT
TRBV29-1	TRBJ1-1	-	-	CSVGANTEAFF	TGCAGCGTGGGGGCGAACACTGAAGCTTTCTTT
TRBV30	TRBJ2-5	TRBD1	once	CAWRTGGQETQYF	TGTGCCTGGAGAACAGGGGGGCAAGAGACCCAGTACTTC
TRBV19	TRBJ2-1	TRBD2	-	CASSMTDSGGTYNEQFF	TGTGCCAGTAGTATGACGGACAGCGGGGGAACATACAATGAGCAGTTCTTC
TRBV10-3	TRBJ1-1	-	-	CAITIKQGNTEAFF	TGTGCCATCACTATCAAACAGGGTAACACTGAAGCTTTCTTT
TRBV28	TRBJ2-7	-	-	CASSSTSAVREQYF	TGTGCCAGCAGTTCTACAAGTGCGGTGCGGGAGCAGTACTTC
TRBV2	TRBJ2-5	TRBD1	-	CASSDGGQWDRVQETQYF	TGTGCCAGCAGTGATGGGGGGCAATGGGACAGGGTCCAAGAGACCCAGTACTTC
TRBV12-5	TRBJ1-5	-	-	CASGPGGGGPNQPQHF	TGTGCTAGTGGTCCCGGTGGGGGGGGACCCAATCAGCCCCAGCATTTT
TRBV18	TRBJ1-3	-	-	CASSLKTGNSGNTIYF	TGTGCCAGCTCACTAAAGACGGGAAACTCTGGAAACACCATATATTTT
TRBV5-4	TRBJ1-3	-	-	CASSFEASGNTIYF	TGTGCCAGCAGCTTTGAGGCCTCTGGAAACACCATATATTTT
TRBV7-9	TRBJ2-3	TRBD2	-	CASSFQRGQEDTQYF	TGTGCCAGCAGCTTCCAGCGGGGTCAGGAAGATACGCAGTATTTT
TRBV2	TRBJ2-1	-	-	CASSETVVNEQFF	TGTGCCAGCTCCGAGACAGTTGTCAATGAGCAGTTCTTC
TRBV11-2	TRBJ1-2	-	few	CASSLDRQAYGYTF	TGTGCCAGCAGCTTAGATCGACAGGCCTATGGCTACACCTTC
TRBV27	TRBJ2-3	-	once	CASIDRLTDTQYF	TGTGCCAGCATAGACAGGCTCACAGATACGCAGTATTTT
TRBV30	TRBJ2-7	-	-	CACRVGGSYEQYF	TGTGCCTGTAGAGTGGGGGGCTCCTACGAGCAGTACTTC
TRBV7-3	TRBJ1-1	-	-	CASSISAMNTEAFF	TGTGCCAGCAGCATCAGCGCTATGAACACTGAAGCTTTCTTT
TRBV11-2	TRBJ2-1	TRBD2	-	CASSLDRAGGNNEQFF	TGTGCCAGCAGCTTAGATCGCGCGGGGGGCAACAATGAGCAGTTCTTC
TRBV7-6	TRBJ1-2	-	-	CASSPLQGANYGYTF	TGTGCCAGCAGCCCCTTACAGGGTGCGAACTATGGCTACACCTTC
TRBV2	TRBJ1-6	-	-	CASSESGSPLHF	TGTGCCAGCAGTGAATCGGGTTCACCCCTCCACTTT
TRBV7-3	TRBJ1-1	TRBD1	-	CASSSGTGSTAAFF	TGTGCCAGCAGTTCCGGGACAGGCTCCACGGCGGCTTTCTTT
TRBV6-8	TRBJ2-1	TRBD2	-	CASSYTSGGYNEQFF	TGTGCCAGCAGTTATACTAGCGGGGGGTACAATGAGCAGTTCTTC
TRBV11-3	TRBJ1-4	TRBD1	-	CASSFTGDEKLFF	TGTGCCAGCAGCTTCACAGGGGATGAAAAACTGTTTTTT
TRBV10-2	TRBJ1-1	-	-	CASSDTGNTEAFF	TGCGCCAGCAGTGACACAGGGAACACTGAAGCTTTCTTT
TRBV6-5	TRBJ1-2	TRBD1	-	CASSYPGQQSGYTF	TGTGCCAGCAGTTACCCGGGACAGCAGAGTGGCTACACCTTC
TRBV3-1/TRBV3-2	TRBJ2-7	-	-	CASSHQQAYEQYF	TGTGCCAGCAGCCACCAACAGGCCTACGAGCAGTACTTC
TRBV9	TRBJ2-3	TRBD2	-	CASSVGASGADTQYF	TGTGCCAGCAGCGTAGGGGCTAGCGGTGCAGATACGCAGTATTTT
TRBV6-4	TRBJ2-3	-	-	CASSDPFPDTQYF	TGTGCCAGCAGTGACCCCTTCCCAGATACGCAGTATTTT
TRBV3-1/TRBV3-2	TRBJ1-1	TRBD1	few	CASSQIGQGNTEAFF	TGTGCCAGCAGCCAAATAGGACAGGGTAACACTGAAGCTTTCTTT
TRBV2	TRBJ2-7	TRBD1	few	CASSDWDRGSYEQYF	TGTGCCAGCAGTGACTGGGACAGGGGCTCCTACGAGCAGTACTTC
TRBV30	TRBJ1-3	-	-	CAWGGLRGFSGNTIYF	TGTGCCTGGGGAGGTTTGCGGGGTTTCTCTGGAAACACCATATATTTT
TRBV30	TRBJ1-4	-	-	CAWSEGQGYNEKLFF	TGTGCCTGGAGTGAGGGGCAGGGATACAATGAAAAACTGTTTTTT
TRBV30	TRBJ1-1	-	-	CALNRGGEAFF	TGTGCCTTGAACAGAGGGGGTGAAGCTTTCTTT
TRBV9	TRBJ1-2	-	-	CASSVNRERGYGYTF	TGTGCCAGCAGCGTAAACAGGGAAAGGGGCTATGGCTACACCTTC
TRBV28	TRBJ2-5	TRBD2	-	CASRAGVETQYF	TGTGCCAGCAGGGCGGGGGTCGAGACCCAGTACTTC
TRBV4-1	TRBJ1-5	-	many	CASSQPGGSSNQPQHF	TGCGCCAGCAGCCAACCTGGGGGCAGTAGCAATCAGCCCCAGCATTTT
TRBV27	TRBJ1-1	-	-	CASSSREDTEAFF	TGTGCCAGCAGTTCCAGGGAGGACACTGAAGCTTTCTTT
TRBV19	TRBJ2-7	TRBD1	few	CATQGAYEQYF	TGTGCCACTCAGGGGGCCTACGAGCAGTACTTC
TRBV6-5	TRBJ2-3	-	-	CASSYSPGRCTDTQYF	TGTGCCAGCAGTTATTCACCAGGGAGGTGCACAGATACGCAGTATTTT
TRBV5-6	TRBJ1-3	TRBD1	few	CASSGTGGSNTIYF	TGTGCCAGCAGCGGGACAGGGGGCAGTAACACCATATATTTT
TRBV5-1	TRBJ2-2	TRBD2	-	CASSREGLAGVNTGELFF	TGCGCCAGCAGCCGGGAGGGACTAGCGGGGGTGAACACCGGGGAGCTGTTTTTT
TRBV5-1	TRBJ2-5	TRBD2	-	CASSLGGGYQETQYF	TGCGCCAGCAGCTTGGGCGGGGGTTACCAAGAGACCCAGTACTTC
TRBV27	TRBJ2-3	TRBD2	-	CASSPWTRGDTQYF	TGTGCCAGCAGTCCTTGGACTAGGGGAGATACGCAGTATTTT